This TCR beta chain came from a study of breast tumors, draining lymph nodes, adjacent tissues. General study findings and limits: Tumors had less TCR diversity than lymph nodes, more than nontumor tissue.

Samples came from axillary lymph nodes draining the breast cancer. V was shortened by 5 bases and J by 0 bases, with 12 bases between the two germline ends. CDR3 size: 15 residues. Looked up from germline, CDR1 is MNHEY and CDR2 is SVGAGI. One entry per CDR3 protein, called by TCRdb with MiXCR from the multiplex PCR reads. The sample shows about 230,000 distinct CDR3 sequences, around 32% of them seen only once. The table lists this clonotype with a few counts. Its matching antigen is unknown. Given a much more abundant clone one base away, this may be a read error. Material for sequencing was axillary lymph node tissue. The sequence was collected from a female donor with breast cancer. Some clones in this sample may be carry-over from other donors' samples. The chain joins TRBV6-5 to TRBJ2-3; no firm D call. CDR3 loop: CASSHHGQSTDTQYF. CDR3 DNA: TGTGCCAGCAGTCACCACGGGCAGAGCACAGATACGCAGTATTTT.